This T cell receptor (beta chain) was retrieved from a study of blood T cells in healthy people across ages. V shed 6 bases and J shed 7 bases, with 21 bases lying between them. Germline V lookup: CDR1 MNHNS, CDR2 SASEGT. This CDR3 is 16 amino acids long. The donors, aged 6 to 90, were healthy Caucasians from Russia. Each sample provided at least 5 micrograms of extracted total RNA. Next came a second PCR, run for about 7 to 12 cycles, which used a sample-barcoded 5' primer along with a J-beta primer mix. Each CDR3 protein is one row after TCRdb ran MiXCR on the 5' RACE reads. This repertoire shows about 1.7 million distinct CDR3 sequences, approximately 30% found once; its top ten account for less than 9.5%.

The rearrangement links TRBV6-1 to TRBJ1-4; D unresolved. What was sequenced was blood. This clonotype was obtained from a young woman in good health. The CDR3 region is CASRILSTDPIEKLFF. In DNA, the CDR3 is TGTGCCAGCAGGATTTTGTCGACGGACCCTATTGAAAAACTGTTTTTT.